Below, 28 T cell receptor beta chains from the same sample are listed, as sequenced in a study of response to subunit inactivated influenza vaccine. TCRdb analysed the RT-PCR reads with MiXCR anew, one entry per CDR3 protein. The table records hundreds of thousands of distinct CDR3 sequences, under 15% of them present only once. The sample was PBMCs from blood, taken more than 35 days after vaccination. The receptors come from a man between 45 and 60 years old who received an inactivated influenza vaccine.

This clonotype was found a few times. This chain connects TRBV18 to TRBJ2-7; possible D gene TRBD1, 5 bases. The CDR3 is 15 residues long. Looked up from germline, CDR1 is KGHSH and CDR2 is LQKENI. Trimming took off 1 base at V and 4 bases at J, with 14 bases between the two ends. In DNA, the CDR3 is TGTGCCAGCTCACCACGTATCGGGCAGGGTTACGAGCAGTACTTC. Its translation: CASSPRIGQGYEQYF.

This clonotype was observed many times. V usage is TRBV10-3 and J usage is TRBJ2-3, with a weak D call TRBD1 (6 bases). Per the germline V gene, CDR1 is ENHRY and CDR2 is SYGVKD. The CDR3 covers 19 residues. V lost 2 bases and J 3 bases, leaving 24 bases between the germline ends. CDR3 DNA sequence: TGTGCCATCAGTGAGCCCAAGACCGGGACAATAATTGTGACAGATACGCAGTATTTT. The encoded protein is CAISEPKTGTIIVTDTQYF.

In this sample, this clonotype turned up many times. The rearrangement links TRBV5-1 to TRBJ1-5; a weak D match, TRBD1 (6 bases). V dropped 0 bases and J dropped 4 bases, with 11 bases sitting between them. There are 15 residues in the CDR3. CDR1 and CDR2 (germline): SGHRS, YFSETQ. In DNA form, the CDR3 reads TGCGCCAGCAGCTTGGGCCAGGGGTTGAATCAGCCCCAGCATTTT. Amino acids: CASSLGQGLNQPQHF.

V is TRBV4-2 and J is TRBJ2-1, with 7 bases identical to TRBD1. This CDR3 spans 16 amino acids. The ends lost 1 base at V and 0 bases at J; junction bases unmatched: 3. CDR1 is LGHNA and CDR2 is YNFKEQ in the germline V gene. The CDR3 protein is CASSQARGTSYNEQFF. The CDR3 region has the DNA TGTGCCAGCAGCCAAGCCAGGGGGACCTCCTACAATGAGCAGTTCTTC.

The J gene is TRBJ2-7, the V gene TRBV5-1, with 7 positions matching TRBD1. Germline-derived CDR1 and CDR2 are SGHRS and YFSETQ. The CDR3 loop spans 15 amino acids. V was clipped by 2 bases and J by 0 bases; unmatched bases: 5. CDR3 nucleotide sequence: TGCGCCAGCAGCTTCCTCCGGGACAGCTCCTACGAGCAGTACTTC. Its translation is CASSFLRDSSYEQYF.

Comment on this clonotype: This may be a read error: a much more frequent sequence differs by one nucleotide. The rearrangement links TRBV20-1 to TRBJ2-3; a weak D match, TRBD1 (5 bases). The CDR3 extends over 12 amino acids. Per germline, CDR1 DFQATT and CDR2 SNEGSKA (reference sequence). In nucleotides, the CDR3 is TGCAGTGGGGTTAGGGGTACAGATACGCAGTTTTTT. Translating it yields CSGVRGTDTQFF.

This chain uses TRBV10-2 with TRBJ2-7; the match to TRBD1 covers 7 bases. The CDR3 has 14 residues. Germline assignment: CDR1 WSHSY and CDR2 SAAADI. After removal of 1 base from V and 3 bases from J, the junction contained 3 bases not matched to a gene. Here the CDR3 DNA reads TGCGCCAGCAGTGAGTGGCAGGGGGTCTACGAGCAGTACTTC. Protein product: CASSEWQGVYEQYF.

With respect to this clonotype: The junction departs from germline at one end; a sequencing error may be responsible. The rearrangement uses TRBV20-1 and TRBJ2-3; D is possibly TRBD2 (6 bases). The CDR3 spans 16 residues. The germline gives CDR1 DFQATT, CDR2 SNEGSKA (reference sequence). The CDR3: CCARTTSRGGPDTQYF. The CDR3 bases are TGCTGTGCTAGGACGACCTCGCGGGGTGGTCCGGATACGCAGTATTTT.

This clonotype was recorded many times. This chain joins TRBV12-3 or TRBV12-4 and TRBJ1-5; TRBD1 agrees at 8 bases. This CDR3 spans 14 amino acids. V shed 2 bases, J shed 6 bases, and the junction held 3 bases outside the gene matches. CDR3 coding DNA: TGTGCCAGCAGTTTACAGGGGGCGGGTCAGCCCCAGCATTTT. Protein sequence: CASSLQGAGQPQHF.

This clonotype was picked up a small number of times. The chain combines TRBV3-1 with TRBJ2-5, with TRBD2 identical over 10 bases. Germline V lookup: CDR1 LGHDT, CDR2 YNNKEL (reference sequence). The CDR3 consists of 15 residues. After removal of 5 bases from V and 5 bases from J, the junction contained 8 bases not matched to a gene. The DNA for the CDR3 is TGTGCCAGCAGCGTTCCTAGCGGGGGTCGGGAGACCCAGTACTTC. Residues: CASSVPSGGRETQYF.

The CDR3 loop is CASTGTSGASYNEQFF. CDR3 nucleotide sequence: TGTGCCAGCACCGGGACTAGCGGAGCCTCCTACAATGAGCAGTTCTTC. The V gene is TRBV6-2 or TRBV6-3, the J gene TRBJ2-1; 11 bases match TRBD2. The CDR3 totals 16 residues. From germline, CDR1 is MNHEY and CDR2 SVGEGT. V lost 7 bases to trimming and J lost 0 bases; unmatched junction nucleotides: 5.

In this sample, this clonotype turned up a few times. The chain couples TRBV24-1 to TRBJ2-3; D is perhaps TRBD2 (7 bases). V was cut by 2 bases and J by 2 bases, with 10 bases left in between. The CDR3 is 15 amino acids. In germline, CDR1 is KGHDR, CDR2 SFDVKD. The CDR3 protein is CATSDSGGATDTQYF. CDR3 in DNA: TGTGCCACCAGTGATTCTGGGGGGGCCACAGATACGCAGTATTTT.

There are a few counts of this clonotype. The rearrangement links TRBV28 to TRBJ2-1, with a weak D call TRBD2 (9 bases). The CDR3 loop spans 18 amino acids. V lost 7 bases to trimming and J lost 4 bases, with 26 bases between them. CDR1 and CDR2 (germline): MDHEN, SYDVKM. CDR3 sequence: CASNDRGLLLAGYNEQFF. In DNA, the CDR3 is TGTGCCAGCAACGACAGGGGTCTTTTACTAGCGGGTTACAATGAGCAGTTCTTC.

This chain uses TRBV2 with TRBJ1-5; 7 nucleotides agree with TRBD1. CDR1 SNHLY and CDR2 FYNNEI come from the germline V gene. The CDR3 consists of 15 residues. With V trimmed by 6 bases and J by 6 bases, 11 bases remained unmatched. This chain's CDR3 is CASSEQGKTAQPQHF. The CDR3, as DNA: TGTGCCAGCAGCGAACAGGGGAAGACGGCTCAGCCCCAGCATTTT.

This chain's CDR3 is CASSPFRREGTDTQYF. For the CDR3, the DNA is TGTGCCAGCAGCCCCTTCCGGCGGGAGGGCACAGATACGCAGTATTTT. V gene TRBV5-6 combines with J gene TRBJ2-3; TRBD2 matches at 8 bases. The germline CDR1 and CDR2 sequences are SGHDT and YYEEEE. J gave up 1 base and V 4 bases, and 8 bases lay outside the gene matches. The CDR3 length is 16 residues.

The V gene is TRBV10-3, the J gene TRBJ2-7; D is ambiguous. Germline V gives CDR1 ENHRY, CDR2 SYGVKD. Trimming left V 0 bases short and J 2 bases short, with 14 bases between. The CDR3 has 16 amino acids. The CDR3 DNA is TGTGCCATCAGTGAGTCGGCTGCGCCTTTAACCTACGAGCAGTACTTC. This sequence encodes CAISESAAPLTYEQYF.

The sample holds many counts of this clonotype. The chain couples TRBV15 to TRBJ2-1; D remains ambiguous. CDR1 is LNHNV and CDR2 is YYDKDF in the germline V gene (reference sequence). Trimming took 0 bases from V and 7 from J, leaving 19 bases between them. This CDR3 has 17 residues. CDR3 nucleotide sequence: TGTGCCACCAGCAGAGATGGCGGCTTTCGCCGGGCGAATGAGCAGTTCTTC. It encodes CATSRDGGFRRANEQFF.

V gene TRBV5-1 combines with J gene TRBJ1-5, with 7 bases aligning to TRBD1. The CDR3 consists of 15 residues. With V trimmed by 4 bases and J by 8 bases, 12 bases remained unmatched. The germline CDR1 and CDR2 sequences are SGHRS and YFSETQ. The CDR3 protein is CASSPQTGSTEPQHF. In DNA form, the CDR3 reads TGCGCCAGCAGCCCCCAGACAGGGTCTACGGAGCCCCAGCATTTT.

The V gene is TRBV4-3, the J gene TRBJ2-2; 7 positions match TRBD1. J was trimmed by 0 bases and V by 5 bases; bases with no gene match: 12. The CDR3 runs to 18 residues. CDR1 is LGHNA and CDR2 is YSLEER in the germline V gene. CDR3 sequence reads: CASSYVSRGLTNTGELFF. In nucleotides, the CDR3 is TGCGCCAGCAGCTATGTGTCGAGGGGGCTTACGAACACCGGGGAGCTGTTTTTT.

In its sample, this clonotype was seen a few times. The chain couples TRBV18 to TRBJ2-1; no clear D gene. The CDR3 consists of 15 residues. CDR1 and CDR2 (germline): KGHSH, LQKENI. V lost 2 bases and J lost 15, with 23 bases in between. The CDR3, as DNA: TGTGCCAGCTCACCAATGGGAACTTCAATCTTTGGTGCGTTCTTC. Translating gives CASSPMGTSIFGAFF. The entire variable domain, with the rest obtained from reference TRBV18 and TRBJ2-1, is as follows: NAGVMQNPRHLVRRRGQEARLRCSPMKGHSHVYWYRQLPEEGLKFMVYLQKENIIDESGMPKERFSAEFPKEGPSILRIQQVVRGDSAAYFCASSPMGTSIFGAFFGPGTRLTVL.

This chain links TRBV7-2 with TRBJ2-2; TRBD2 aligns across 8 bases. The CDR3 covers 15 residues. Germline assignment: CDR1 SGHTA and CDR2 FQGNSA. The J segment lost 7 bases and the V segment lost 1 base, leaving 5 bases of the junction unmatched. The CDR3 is CASSLERRGVGELFF. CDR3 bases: TGTGCCAGCAGCTTAGAGAGGCGGGGGGTCGGGGAGCTGTTTTTT.

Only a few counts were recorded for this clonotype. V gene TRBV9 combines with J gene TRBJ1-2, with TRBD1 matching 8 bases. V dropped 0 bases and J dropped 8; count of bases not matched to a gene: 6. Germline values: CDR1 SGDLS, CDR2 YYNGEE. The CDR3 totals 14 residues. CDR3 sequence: CASSVVPTGEGYTF. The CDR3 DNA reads TGTGCCAGCAGCGTAGTCCCGACAGGGGAAGGCTACACCTTC.

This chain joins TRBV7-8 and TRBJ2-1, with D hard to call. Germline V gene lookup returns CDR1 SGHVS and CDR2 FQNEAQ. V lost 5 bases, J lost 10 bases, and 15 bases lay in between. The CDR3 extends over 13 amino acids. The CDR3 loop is CASSLLRTTEQFF. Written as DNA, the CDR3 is TGTGCCAGCAGCCTCCTGAGGACCACAGAGCAGTTCTTC.

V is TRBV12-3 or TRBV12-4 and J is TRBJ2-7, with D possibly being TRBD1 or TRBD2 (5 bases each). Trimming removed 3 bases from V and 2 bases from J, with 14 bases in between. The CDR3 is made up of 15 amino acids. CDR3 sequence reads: CASSLGDVGTYEQYF. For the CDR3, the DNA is TGTGCCAGCAGTTTGGGGGACGTAGGTACCTACGAGCAGTACTTC.

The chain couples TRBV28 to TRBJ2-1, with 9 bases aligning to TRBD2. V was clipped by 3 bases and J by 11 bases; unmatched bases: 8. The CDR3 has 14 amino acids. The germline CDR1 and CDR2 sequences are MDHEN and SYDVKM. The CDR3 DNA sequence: TGTGCCAGCAGTTTTAGGCGGGAGGGCCCGAAGCAGTTCTTC. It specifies CASSFRREGPKQFF. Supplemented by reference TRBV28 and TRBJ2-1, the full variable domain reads DVKVTQSSRYLVKRTGEKVFLECVQDMDHENMFWYRQDPGLGLRLIYFSYDVKMKEKGDIPEGYSVSREKKERFSLILESASTNQTSMYLCASSFRREGPKQFFGPGTRLTVL.

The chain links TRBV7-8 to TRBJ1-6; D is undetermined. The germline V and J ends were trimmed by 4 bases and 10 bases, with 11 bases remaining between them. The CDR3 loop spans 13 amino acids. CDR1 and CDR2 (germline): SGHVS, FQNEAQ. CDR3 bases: TGTGCCAGCAGCTCGGCGGCGGGGTCACCCCTCCACTTT. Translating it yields CASSSAAGSPLHF.

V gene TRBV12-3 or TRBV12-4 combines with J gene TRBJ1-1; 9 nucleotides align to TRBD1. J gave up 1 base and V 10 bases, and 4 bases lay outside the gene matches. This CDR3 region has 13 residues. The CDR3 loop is CATDRGPNTEAFF. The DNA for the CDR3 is TGTGCCACGGACAGGGGCCCGAACACTGAAGCTTTCTTT.

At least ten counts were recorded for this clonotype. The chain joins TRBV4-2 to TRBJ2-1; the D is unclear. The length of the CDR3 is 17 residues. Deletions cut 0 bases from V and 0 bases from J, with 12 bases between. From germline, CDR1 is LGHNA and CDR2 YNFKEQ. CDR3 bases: TGTGCCAGCAGCCAAGAATTGAGGCCTAGCTCCTACAATGAGCAGTTCTTC. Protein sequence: CASSQELRPSSYNEQFF.